The 5 T cell receptor beta chains below all came from one sample that was sequenced in a study of T cell responses to AZD1222 COVID-19 vaccine. Sequencing was performed with immunoSEQ multiplex PCR; in TCRdb, only in-frame clones are kept and a portion is missing. The sample lists about 73,000 clones; about 78% were seen once. The material was peripheral blood, obtained 28 days after the second AZD1222 dose. All receptors derive from an adult who received the AZD1222 COVID-19 vaccine.

The V and J genes are TRBV7-2 and TRBJ1-1, with D uncertain. Trimming stripped 5 bases from V and 5 bases from J, with 15 bases between. The CDR3 length is 14 residues. Germline assignment: CDR1 SGHTA and CDR2 FQGNSA. The CDR3 here is CASSPRTRRTEAFF. The CDR3 nucleotides read TGTGCCAGCAGCCCAAGGACGCGTCGAACTGAAGCTTTCTTT.

This rearrangement joins TRBV5-1 to TRBJ1-6; D perhaps matches TRBD1 (6 bases). Germline V gene lookup returns CDR1 SGHRS and CDR2 YFSETQ. The V and J ends lost 1 base and 7 bases respectively, with 12 bases between them. This CDR3 is built from 15 residues. Here the CDR3 DNA reads TGCGCCAGCAGCTTGCCGGGCACAGGGAATTCACCCCTCCACTTT. Encoded protein: CASSLPGTGNSPLHF.

V and J are TRBV14 and TRBJ2-5; D unclear. Per the germline V gene, CDR1 is SGHDN and CDR2 is FVKESK. V was trimmed by 0 bases and J by 5 bases, leaving 7 bases between them. This CDR3 spans 13 amino acids. CDR3 in DNA: TGTGCCAGCAGCCAAGATTTCGGGGAGACCCAGTACTTC. Its protein product is CASSQDFGETQYF.

This chain links TRBV21-1 with TRBJ1-6. TRBV21-1 is labeled a pseudogene. The CDR3 length is 18 residues. The DNA of the CDR3 is TGTGCCAGGATTGTGGCGGGCGCATCAAGCTCCTATAATTCACCCCTCCACTTT. Its translation: CARIVAGASSSYNSPLHF.

The V call is TRBV19, the J call TRBJ1-2, with D unresolved. The germline gives CDR1 LNHDA, CDR2 SQIVND (reference sequence). V was pared by 7 bases and J by 4 bases, with 19 bases between. The CDR3 loop spans 15 amino acids. CDR3 residues: CASNPLIGNSYGYTF. CDR3 coding DNA: TGTGCCAGTAACCCTCTGATAGGGAATAGCTATGGCTACACCTTC. Filled out from reference TRBV19 and TRBJ1-2, the complete variable domain reads DGGITQSPKYLFRKEGQNVTLSCEQNLNHDAMYWYRQDPGQGLRLIYYSQIVNDFQKGDIAEGYSVSREKKESFPLTVTSAQKNPTAFYLCASNPLIGNSYGYTFGSGTRLTVV.